The T cell receptor (beta chain) under discussion was sequenced for a study of blood T cell repertoires in COVID-19. The data were produced by immunoSEQ multiplex PCR, yet TCRdb's version contains in-frame clones alone and is incomplete. The table records fewer than 250,000 clones, 92% of them present only once. Germline CDR1 reads SEHNR; CDR2 reads FQNEAQ (reference sequence). The CDR3 loop spans 13 amino acids. Trimming took 1 base from V and 4 from J, leaving 7 bases between them. The TCR was taken from a man aged 25-40 years with acute or convalescent COVID-19. The chain uses TRBV7-9 and TRBJ1-2, with D maybe TRBD1 (5 bases). Sequenced: peripheral blood. CDR3 amino acids: CASSLETAYGYTF. The CDR3, as DNA: TGTGCCAGCAGCTTAGAGACAGCCTATGGCTACACCTTC.